This T cell receptor beta chain derives from a study of blood T cell repertoires in COVID-19. The table lists this clone with a count of one. Trimming took 4 bases from V and 5 from J, leaving 11 bases between them. This CDR3 contains 13 residues. Original methodology: Nucleated cell number was recorded as an estimate derived from reference gene primer amplification. Measured with immunoSEQ multiplex PCR; TCRdb has only the in-frame clones, and not every one. The DNA gave D and trimming, while V, J and clone size come from that table. The profile shows roughly 80,000 clones, approximately 83% of them singletons.

This chain joins TRBV12-3 or TRBV12-4 and TRBJ1-1; D is possibly TRBD1 (6 bases). This receptor was identified in a woman over 75 with acute or convalescent COVID-19. Specimen: peripheral blood. Here the CDR3 DNA reads TGTGCCAGCAGTTCACAGGGTTGGACTGAAGCTTTCTTT. Its protein product is CASSSQGWTEAFF.